These 8 T cell receptor beta chains share one sample of origin, sequenced in a study of T cells in Graves' hyperthyroidism and ophthalmopathy. TCR beta CDR3 regions were amplified from RNA. HTBI primers were the set used in a first-round RT-PCR of the TCR CDR3. A single record per CDR3 protein comes from TCRdb applying MiXCR to the multiplex PCR reads. The sample contains 400,000 or so distinct CDR3 sequences, nearly 15% of which appear only once. Sequenced input: blood. All receptors derive from a woman aged 55-75 years with Graves' ophthalmopathy.

This clonotype occurred many times. The V call is TRBV2, the J call TRBJ2-1; 9 bases fit TRBD2. The V and J ends lost 6 bases and 10 bases, in that order; junction bases with no gene match: 10. The CDR3 runs to 14 residues. CDR1 is SNHLY, CDR2 FYNNEI, per germline. This CDR3 reads CASRGVAGVVEQFF. The CDR3 DNA is TGTGCCAGCAGGGGGGTAGCGGGAGTGGTGGAGCAGTTCTTC.

This clonotype was detected ten times or more. This chain links TRBV12-3 or TRBV12-4 with TRBJ2-1; 7 bases align to TRBD1. This CDR3 region has 15 residues. V gave up 6 bases and J gave up 10 bases; unmatched junction bases: 15. The CDR3 spells CASSSGGFSSGEQFF. As DNA, the CDR3 is TGTGCCAGCAGCTCAGGGGGATTTTCGTCGGGCGAGCAGTTCTTC.

This clonotype was counted many times. This chain connects TRBV30 to TRBJ1-1; D is uncertain. Trimming cost V 2 bases and J 0 bases, with 4 bases left between them. CDR3 size: 12 residues. The V gene's germline CDR1 is GTSNPN and CDR2 SVGIG (reference sequence). The CDR3 region has the DNA TGTGCCTGGAGTTGGGTGAACACTGAAGCTTTCTTT. Translation: CAWSWVNTEAFF.

This clonotype occurred many times. This chain joins TRBV7-3 and TRBJ2-5; 9 nucleotides line up with TRBD1. V was clipped by 5 bases and J by 5 bases; unmatched bases: 6. CDR3 size: 14 residues. CDR1 and CDR2 (germline): SGHTA, FQGTGA. The CDR3 region is CASSASGTGETQYF. The CDR3 DNA reads as TGTGCCAGCAGCGCATCCGGGACAGGGGAGACCCAGTACTTC.

The table lists this clonotype with many counts. The chain has TRBV5-8 and TRBJ2-5; tentatively, D is TRBD1 (6 bases). V shed 0 bases and J shed 3 bases, with 9 bases lying between them. Germline CDR1 is SGHTS and CDR2 is YDEGEE. CDR3 length equals 14 residues. The CDR3 spells CASSLAGQKETQYF. The CDR3 bases are TGTGCCAGCAGCTTGGCTGGACAGAAAGAGACCCAGTACTTC.

This clonotype appeared many times. The chain joins TRBV28 to TRBJ2-7; 10 bases match TRBD2. Germline assignment: CDR1 MDHEN and CDR2 SYDVKM. The V gene end was trimmed by 7 bases and the J gene end by 3 bases; junction bases not matched to a gene: 6. The CDR3 is made up of 14 amino acids. The CDR3 here is CASKRAGGGYEQYF. The CDR3 coding sequence is TGTGCCAGCAAACGAGCGGGAGGGGGCTACGAGCAGTACTTC.

This clonotype appeared many times. The rearrangement joins TRBV3-1 to TRBJ1-2; 8 bases align to TRBD1. Germline V lookup: CDR1 LGHDT, CDR2 YNNKEL (reference sequence). Trimming at V came to 5 bases and at J to 6 bases, leaving 5 bases not matched to a gene. The CDR3 is 13 residues long. The CDR3 loop is CASSSRQGNGYTF. The CDR3 nucleotides are TGTGCCAGCAGCTCAAGACAGGGGAATGGCTACACCTTC.

The chain uses TRBV27 and TRBJ1-4; 9 bases are a match to TRBD1. With V trimmed by 5 bases and J by 8 bases, 6 bases remained unmatched. This CDR3 has 14 residues. CDR1 and CDR2 from the germline V gene are MNHEY and SMNVEV (reference sequence). The CDR3 protein is CASSPGTGREKLFF. In DNA form, the CDR3 reads TGTGCCAGCAGTCCCGGGACAGGGCGGGAAAAACTGTTTTTT. The variable domain in full, completed from reference TRBV27 and TRBJ1-4, reads EAQVTQNPRYLITVTGKKLTVTCSQNMNHEYMSWYRQDPGLGLRQIYYSMNVEVTDKGDVPEGYKVSRKEKRNFPLILESPSPNQTSLYFCASSPGTGREKLFFGSGTQLSVL.